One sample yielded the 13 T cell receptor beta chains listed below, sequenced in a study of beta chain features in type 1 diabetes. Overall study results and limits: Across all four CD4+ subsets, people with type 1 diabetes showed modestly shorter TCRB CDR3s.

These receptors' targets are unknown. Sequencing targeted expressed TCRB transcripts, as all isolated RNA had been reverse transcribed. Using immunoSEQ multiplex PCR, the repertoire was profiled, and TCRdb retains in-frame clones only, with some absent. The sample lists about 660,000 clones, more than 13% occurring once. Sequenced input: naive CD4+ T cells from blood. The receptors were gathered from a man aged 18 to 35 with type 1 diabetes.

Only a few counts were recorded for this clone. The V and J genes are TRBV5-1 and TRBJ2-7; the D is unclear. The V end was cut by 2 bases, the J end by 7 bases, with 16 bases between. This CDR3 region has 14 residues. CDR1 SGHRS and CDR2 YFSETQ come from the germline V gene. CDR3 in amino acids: CASSLESPVGEQYF. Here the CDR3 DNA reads TGCGCCAGCAGCTTAGAATCTCCAGTGGGTGAGCAGTACTTC. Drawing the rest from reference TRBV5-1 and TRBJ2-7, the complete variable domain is KAGVTQTPRYLIKTRGQQVTLSCSPISGHRSVSWYQQTPGQGLQFLFEYFSETQRNKGNFPGRFSGRQFSNSRSEMNVSTLELGDSALYLCASSLESPVGEQYFGPGTRLTVT.

The CDR3, as DNA: TGTGCCAGCAGCTCGCAGGGGGTGAGGAGGAACACCATATATTTT. Translating it yields CASSSQGVRRNTIYF. The chain has TRBV9 and TRBJ1-3, with TRBD1 matching over 7 bases. V shed 4 bases and J 7 bases; nucleotides not matched to a gene: 11. The CDR3 extends over 15 amino acids. Looked up from germline, CDR1 is SGDLS and CDR2 is YYNGEE.

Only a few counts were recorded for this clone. As DNA, the CDR3 is TGTGCCAGCAGCTGGGACCGGGCCGGGGAGCTGTTTTTT. Translated, it gives CASSWDRAGELFF. The chain couples TRBV5-8 to TRBJ2-2; D might be TRBD1 or TRBD2, each matching 5 bases. CDR1 is SGHTS and CDR2 is YDEGEE in the germline V gene. Trimming shortened V by 3 bases and J by 6 bases, and 9 bases separated the two germline ends. The length of the CDR3 is 13 residues. The entire variable domain, with the rest obtained from reference TRBV5-8 and TRBJ2-2, is as follows: EAGVTQSPTHLIKTRGQQATLRCSPISGHTSVYWYQQALGLGLQFLLWYDEGEERNRGNFPPRFSGRQFPNYSSELNVNALELEDSALYLCASSWDRAGELFFGEGSRLTVL.

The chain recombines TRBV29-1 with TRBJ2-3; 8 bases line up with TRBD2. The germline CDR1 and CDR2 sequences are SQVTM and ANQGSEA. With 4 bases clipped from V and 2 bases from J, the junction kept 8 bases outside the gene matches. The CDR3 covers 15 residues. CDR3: CSVGTSGGYTDTQYF. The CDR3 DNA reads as TGCAGCGTTGGTACCTCGGGGGGGTACACAGATACGCAGTATTTT.

CDR3 coding DNA: TGTGCCCTTCAGCTTAACTATGGCTACACCTTC. It yields the protein CALQLNYGYTF. V gene TRBV30 combines with J gene TRBJ1-2; D gene unclear. CDR1 and CDR2 from the germline V gene are GTSNPN and SVGIG (reference sequence). The CDR3 covers 11 residues. The ends were cut back, 8 bases at V and 1 base at J, with 8 bases in the middle.

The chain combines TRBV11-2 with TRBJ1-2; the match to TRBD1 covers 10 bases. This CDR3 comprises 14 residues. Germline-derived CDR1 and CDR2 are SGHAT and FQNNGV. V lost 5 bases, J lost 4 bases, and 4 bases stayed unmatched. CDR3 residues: CASSPGQGPYGYTF. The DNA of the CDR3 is TGTGCCAGCAGCCCGGGACAGGGGCCCTATGGCTACACCTTC. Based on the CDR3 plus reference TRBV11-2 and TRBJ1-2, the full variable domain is EAGVAQSPRYKIIEKRQSVAFWCNPISGHATLYWYQQILGQGPKLLIQFQNNGVVDDSQLPKDRFSAERLKGVDSTLKIQPAKLEDSAVYLCASSPGQGPYGYTFGSGTRLTVV.

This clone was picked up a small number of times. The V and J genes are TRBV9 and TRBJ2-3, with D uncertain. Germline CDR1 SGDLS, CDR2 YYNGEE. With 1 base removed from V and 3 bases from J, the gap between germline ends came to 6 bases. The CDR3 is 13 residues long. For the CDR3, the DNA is TGTGCCAGCAGCGTATCTCGAACAGATACGCAGTATTTT. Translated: CASSVSRTDTQYF.

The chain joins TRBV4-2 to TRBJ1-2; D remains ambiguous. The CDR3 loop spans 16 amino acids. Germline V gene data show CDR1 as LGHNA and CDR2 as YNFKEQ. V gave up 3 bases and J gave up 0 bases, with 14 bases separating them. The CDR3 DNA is TGTGCCAGCAGCCACCTGAGTCCGACCGCTAACTATGGCTACACCTTC. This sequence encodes CASSHLSPTANYGYTF.

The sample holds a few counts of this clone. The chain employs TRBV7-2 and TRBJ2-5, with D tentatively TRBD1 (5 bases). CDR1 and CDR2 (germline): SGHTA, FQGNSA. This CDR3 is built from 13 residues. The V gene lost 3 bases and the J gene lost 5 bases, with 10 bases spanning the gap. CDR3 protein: CASSLTVRETQYF. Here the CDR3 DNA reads TGTGCCAGCAGCTTGACAGTCCGGGAGACCCAGTACTTC.

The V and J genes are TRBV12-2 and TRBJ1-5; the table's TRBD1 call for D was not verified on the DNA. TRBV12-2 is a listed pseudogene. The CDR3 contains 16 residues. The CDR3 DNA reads TGTGCAAGTCGCTTAGCAGGGACAGATAGCAATCAGCCCCAGCATTTT. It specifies CASRLAGTDSNQPQHF.

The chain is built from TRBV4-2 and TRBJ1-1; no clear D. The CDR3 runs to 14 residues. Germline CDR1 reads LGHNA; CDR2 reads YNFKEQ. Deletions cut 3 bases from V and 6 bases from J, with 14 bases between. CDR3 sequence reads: CASSHEALGAEAFF. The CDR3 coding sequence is TGTGCCAGCAGCCACGAAGCCCTGGGCGCTGAAGCTTTCTTT.

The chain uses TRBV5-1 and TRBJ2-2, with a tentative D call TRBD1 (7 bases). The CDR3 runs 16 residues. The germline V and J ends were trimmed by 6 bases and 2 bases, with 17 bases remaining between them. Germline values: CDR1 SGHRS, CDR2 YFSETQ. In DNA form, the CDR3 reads TGCGCCAGCAAACCCGGCGGGACAGTCAACACCGGGGAGCTGTTTTTT. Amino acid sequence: CASKPGGTVNTGELFF.

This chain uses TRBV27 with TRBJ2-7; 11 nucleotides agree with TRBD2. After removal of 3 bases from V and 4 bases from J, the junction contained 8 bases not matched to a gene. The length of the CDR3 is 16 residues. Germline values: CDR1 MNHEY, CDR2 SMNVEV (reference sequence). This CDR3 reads CASSFTGLAVGYEQYF. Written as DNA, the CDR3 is TGTGCCAGCAGTTTTACGGGACTAGCGGTCGGATACGAGCAGTACTTC.